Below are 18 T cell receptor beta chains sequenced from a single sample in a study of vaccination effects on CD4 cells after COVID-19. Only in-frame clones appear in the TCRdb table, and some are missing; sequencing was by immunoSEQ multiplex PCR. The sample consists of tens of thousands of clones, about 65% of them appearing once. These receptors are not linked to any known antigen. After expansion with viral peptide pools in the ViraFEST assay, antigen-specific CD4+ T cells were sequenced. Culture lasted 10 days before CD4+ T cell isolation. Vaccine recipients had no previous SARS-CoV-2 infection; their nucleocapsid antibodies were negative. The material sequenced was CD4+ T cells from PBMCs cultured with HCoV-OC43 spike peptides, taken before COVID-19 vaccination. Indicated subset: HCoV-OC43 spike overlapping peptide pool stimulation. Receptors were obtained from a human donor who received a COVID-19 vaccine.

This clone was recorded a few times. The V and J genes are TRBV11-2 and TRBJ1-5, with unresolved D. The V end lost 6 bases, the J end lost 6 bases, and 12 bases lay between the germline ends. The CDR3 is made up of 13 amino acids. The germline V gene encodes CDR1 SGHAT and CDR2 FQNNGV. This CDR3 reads CASSYMLGQPQHF. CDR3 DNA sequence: TGTGCCAGCAGTTATATGCTGGGTCAGCCCCAGCATTTT. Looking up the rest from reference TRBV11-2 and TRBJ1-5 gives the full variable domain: EAGVAQSPRYKIIEKRQSVAFWCNPISGHATLYWYQQILGQGPKLLIQFQNNGVVDDSQLPKDRFSAERLKGVDSTLKIQPAKLEDSAVYLCASSYMLGQPQHFGDGTRLSIL.

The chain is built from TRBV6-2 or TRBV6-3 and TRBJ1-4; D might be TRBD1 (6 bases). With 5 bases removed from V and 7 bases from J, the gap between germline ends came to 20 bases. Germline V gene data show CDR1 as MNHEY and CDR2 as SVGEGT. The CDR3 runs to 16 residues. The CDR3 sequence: CASSSLSGGLGEKLFF. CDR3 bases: TGTGCCAGCAGTAGTCTATCGGGGGGCTTGGGTGAAAAACTGTTTTTT.

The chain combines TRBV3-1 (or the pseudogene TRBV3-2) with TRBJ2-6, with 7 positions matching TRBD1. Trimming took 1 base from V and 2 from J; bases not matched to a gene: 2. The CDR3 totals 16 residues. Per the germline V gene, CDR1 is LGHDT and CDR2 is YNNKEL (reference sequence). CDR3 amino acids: CASSQVGGAGANVLTF. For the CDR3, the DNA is TGTGCCAGCAGCCAAGTAGGGGGCGCTGGGGCCAACGTCCTGACTTTC.

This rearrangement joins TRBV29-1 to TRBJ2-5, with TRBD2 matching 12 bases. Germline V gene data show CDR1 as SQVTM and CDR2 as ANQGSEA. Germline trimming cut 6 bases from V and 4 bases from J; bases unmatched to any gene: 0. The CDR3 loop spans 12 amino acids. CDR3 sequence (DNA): TGCAGCGTACTAGCGGGGGGAGAGACCCAGTACTTC. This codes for CSVLAGGETQYF. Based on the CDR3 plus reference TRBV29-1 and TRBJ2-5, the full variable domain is SAVISQKPSRDICQRGTSLTIQCQVDSQVTMMFWYRQQPGQSLTLIATANQGSEATYESGFVIDKFPISRPNLTFSTLTVSNMSPEDSSIYLCSVLAGGETQYFGPGTRLLVL.

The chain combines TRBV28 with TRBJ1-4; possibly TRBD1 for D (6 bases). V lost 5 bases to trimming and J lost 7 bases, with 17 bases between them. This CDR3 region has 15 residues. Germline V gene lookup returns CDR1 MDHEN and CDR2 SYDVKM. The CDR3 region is CASSPVRRGSEKLFF. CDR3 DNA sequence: TGTGCCAGCAGTCCTGTCAGAAGGGGGAGTGAAAAACTGTTTTTT. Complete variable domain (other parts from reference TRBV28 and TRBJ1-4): DVKVTQSSRYLVKRTGEKVFLECVQDMDHENMFWYRQDPGLGLRLIYFSYDVKMKEKGDIPEGYSVSREKKERFSLILESASTNQTSMYLCASSPVRRGSEKLFFGSGTQLSVL.

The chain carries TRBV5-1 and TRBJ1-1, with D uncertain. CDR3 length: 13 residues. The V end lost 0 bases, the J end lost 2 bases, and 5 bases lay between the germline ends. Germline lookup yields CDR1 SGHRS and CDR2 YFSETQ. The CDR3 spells CASSLGPNTEAFF. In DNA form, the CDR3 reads TGCGCCAGCAGCTTGGGACCTAACACTGAAGCTTTCTTT.

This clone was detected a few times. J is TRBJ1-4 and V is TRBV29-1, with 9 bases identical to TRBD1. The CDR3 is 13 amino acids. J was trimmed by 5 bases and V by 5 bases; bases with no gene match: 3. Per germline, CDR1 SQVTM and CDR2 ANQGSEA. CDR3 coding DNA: TGCAGCGTTACAGGGGGCTCAAATGAAAAACTGTTTTTT. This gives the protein CSVTGGSNEKLFF.

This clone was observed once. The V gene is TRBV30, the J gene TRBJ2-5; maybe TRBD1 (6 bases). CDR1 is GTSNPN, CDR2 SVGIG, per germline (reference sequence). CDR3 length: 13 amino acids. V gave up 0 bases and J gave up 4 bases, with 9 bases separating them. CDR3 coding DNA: TGTGCCTGGAGTGTAGGGACAAGAGAGACCCAGTACTTC. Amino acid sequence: CAWSVGTRETQYF.

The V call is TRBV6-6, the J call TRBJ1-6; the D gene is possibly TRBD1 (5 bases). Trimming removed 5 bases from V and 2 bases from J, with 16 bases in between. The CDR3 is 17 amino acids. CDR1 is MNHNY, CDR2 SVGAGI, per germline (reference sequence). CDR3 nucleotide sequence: TGTGCCAGCAGTCGTACTGGGGGGGGTGCCTATAATTCACCCCTCCACTTT. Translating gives CASSRTGGGAYNSPLHF.

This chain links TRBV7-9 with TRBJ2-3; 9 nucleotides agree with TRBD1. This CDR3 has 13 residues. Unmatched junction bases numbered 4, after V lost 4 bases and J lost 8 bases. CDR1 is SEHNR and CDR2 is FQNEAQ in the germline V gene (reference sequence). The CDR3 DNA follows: TGTGCCAGCAGCTCACAGGGGGCAACTACGCAGTATTTT. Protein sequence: CASSSQGATTQYF.

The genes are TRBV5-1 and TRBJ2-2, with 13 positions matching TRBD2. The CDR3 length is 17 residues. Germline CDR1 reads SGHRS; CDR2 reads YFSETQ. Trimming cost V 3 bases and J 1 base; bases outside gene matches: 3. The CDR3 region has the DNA TGCGCCAGCAGCTCATGGACTAGCGGGGGGAACACCGGGGAGCTGTTTTTT. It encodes CASSSWTSGGNTGELFF.

CDR3 in DNA: TGTGCCAGCAGTTTAAAAGCACAAGCCTACGAGCAGTACGTC. This sequence encodes CASSLKAQAYEQYV. The chain recombines TRBV27 with TRBJ2-7; D is ambiguous. This CDR3 has 14 amino acids. Per the germline V gene, CDR1 is MNHEY and CDR2 is SMNVEV (reference sequence). The germline V and J ends were trimmed by 2 bases and 2 bases, with 10 bases remaining between them.

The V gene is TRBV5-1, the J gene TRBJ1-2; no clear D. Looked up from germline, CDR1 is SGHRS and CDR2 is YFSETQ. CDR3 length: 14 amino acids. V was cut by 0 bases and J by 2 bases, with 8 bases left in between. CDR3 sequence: CASSLDGLNYGYTF. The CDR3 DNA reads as TGCGCCAGCAGCTTGGACGGACTGAACTATGGCTACACCTTC.

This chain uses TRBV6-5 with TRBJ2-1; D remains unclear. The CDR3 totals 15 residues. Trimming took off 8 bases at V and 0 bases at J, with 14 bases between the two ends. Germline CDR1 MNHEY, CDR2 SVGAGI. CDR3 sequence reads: CASGPMLSSYNEQFF. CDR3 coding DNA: TGTGCCAGCGGCCCCATGTTGAGCTCCTACAATGAGCAGTTCTTC.

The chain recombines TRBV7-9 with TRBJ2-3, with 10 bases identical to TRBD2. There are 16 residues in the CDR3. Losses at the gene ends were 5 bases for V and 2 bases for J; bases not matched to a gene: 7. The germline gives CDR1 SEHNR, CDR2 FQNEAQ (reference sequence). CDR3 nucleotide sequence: TGTGCCAGCAGCCCCCTAGCGGGGGTTACCACAGATACGCAGTATTTT. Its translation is CASSPLAGVTTDTQYF.

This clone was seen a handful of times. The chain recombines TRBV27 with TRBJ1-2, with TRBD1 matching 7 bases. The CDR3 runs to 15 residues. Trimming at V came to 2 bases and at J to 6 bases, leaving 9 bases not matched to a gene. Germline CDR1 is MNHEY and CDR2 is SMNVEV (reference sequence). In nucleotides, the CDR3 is TGTGCCAGCAGTTTAGGAACAGGGGAATTAGATGGCTACACCTTC. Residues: CASSLGTGELDGYTF.

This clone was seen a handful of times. CDR3 nucleotide sequence: TGCGCCAGCAGTGTATCTGGGGTTGATCAGCCCCAGCATTTT. Translation gives CASSVSGVDQPQHF. V usage is TRBV10-1 and J usage is TRBJ1-5; D is uncertain. The CDR3 runs to 14 residues. Trimming pared 4 bases from V and 5 bases from J, leaving 12 bases between. Germline CDR1 and CDR2: WNHNN and SYGVQD (reference sequence).

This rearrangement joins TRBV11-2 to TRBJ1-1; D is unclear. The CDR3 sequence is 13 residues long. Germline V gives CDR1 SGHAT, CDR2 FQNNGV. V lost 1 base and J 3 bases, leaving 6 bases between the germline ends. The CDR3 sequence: CASSLAPHTEAFF. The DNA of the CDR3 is TGTGCCAGCAGCTTAGCCCCACACACTGAAGCTTTCTTT.